This T cell receptor (beta chain) was profiled in a study of blood T cell repertoires in COVID-19. On the study more broadly: Samples taken during acute and convalescent COVID-19 were collected in the United States, Italy and Spain. PBMCs, B-cell-depleted T cells, or T cells were the source of the cDNA or gDNA that made up the material.

Per the authors' pipeline: Estimation of nucleated cell counts relied on the amplification of reference gene primers. Profiled with immunoSEQ multiplex PCR; TCRdb holds only in-frame clones, not every one. Clone size and the V and J calls come from that table; the DNA yielded D and trimming. The profile shows 25,000 to 35,000 clones, around 87% of them singletons. The CDR3 loop spans 13 amino acids. Germline CDR1 SGHNT, CDR2 YYREEE (reference sequence). V lost 3 bases and J lost 6, with 7 bases in between. The chain employs TRBV5-4 and TRBJ1-6; no firm D call. This clonotype originated in a human donor in a cohort sampled during active COVID-19. Sequences were obtained from peripheral blood. DNA for the CDR3: TGTGCCAGCAGCTCGGAGGCTAATTCACCCCTCCACTTT. Its protein product is CASSSEANSPLHF.